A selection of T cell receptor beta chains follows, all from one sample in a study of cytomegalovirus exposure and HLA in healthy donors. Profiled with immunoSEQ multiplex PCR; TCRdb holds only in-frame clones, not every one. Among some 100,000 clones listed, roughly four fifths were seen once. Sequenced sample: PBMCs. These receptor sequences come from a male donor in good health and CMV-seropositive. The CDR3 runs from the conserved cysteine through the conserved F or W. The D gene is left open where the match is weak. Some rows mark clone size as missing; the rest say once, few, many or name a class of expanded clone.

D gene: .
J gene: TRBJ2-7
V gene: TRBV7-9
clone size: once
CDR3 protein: CASSAGLSYEQYF
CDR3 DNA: TGTGCCAGCAGTGCGGGACTCTCCTACGAGCAGTACTTC

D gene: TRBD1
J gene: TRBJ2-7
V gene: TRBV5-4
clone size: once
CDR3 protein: CASSLIGQGAGEQYF
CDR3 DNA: TGTGCCAGCAGCTTGATAGGGCAGGGGGCGGGGGAGCAGTACTTC

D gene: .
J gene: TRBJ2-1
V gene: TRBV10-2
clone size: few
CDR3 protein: CASSEAEQFF
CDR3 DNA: TGCGCCAGCAGTGAGGCGGAGCAGTTCTTC

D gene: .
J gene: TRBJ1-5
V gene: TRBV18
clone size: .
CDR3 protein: CASSSGQRHSNQPQHF
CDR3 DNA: TGTGCCAGCTCATCCGGACAGAGACATAGCAATCAGCCCCAGCATTTT

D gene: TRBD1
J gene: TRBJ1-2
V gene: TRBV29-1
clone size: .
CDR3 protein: CSVERTGGGGYGYTF
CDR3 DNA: TGCAGCGTTGAAAGGACAGGGGGAGGGGGATATGGCTACACCTTC

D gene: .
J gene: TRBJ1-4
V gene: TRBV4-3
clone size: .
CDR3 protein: CASSQGGGNEKLFF
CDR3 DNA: TGCGCCAGCAGCCAGGGGGGTGGGAATGAAAAACTGTTTTTT

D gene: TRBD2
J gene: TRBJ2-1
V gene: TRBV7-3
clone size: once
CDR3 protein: CASSFSLAGGPDGQFF
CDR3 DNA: TGTGCCAGCAGCTTTTCACTAGCGGGGGGGCCGGATGGGCAGTTCTTC

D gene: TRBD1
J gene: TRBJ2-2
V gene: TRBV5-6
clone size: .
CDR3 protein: CASSLGFRGRTGELFF
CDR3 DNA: TGTGCCAGCAGCTTGGGGTTCAGGGGGCGTACCGGGGAGCTGTTTTTT

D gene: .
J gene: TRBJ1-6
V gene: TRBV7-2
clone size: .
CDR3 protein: CASSSPDSPLHF
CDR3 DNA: TGTGCCAGCAGCTCTCCAGATTCACCCCTCCACTTT

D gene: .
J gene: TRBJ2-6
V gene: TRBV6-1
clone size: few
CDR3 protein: CASSSMVGANVLTF
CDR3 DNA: TGTGCCAGCAGTTCTATGGTAGGGGCCAACGTCCTGACTTTC

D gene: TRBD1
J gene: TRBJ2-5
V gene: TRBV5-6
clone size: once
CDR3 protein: CASSGDRGFPRTQYF
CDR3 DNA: TGTGCCAGCAGCGGGGACAGGGGATTCCCAAGAACCCAGTACTTC

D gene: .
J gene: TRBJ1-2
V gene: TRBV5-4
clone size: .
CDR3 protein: CASSLAGASIYGYTF
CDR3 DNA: TGTGCCAGCAGCTTGGCAGGGGCGAGTATCTATGGCTACACCTTC

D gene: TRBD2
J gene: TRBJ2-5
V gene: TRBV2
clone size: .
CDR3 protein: CASIRLAGGIETQYF
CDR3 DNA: TGTGCCAGCATTCGCTTAGCGGGGGGGATCGAGACCCAGTACTTC

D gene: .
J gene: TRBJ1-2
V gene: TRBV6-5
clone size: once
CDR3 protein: CASNMDSRSYGYTF
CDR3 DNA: TGTGCCAGCAACATGGACAGCCGTTCCTATGGCTACACCTTC

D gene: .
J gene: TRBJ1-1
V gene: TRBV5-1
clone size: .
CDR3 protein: CASSPAGAWEKAFF
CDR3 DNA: TGCGCCAGCAGTCCGGCGGGTGCTTGGGAAAAAGCTTTCTTT

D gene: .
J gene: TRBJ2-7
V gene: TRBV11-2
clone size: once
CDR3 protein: CASSLGGAFNYEQYF
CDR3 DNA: TGTGCCAGCAGCTTAGGGGGCGCCTTCAACTACGAGCAGTACTTC

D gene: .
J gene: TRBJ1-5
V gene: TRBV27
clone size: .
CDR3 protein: CASSPSRGNQPQHF
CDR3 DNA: TGTGCCAGCAGCCCCTCCAGAGGGAATCAGCCCCAGCATTTT

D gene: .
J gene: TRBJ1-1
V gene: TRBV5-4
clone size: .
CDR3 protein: CASSSQGLDTEAFF
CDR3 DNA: TGTGCCAGCAGCTCTCAGGGCTTGGACACTGAAGCTTTCTTT

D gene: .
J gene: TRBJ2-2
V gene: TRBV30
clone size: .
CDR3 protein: CAWSETTWGELFF
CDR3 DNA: TGTGCCTGGAGTGAGACTACCTGGGGGGAGCTGTTTTTT

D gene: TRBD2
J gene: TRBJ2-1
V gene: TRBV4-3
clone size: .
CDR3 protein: CASSQDPRGGDNEQFF
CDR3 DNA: TGCGCCAGCAGCCAAGATCCGCGCGGGGGGGACAATGAGCAGTTCTTC

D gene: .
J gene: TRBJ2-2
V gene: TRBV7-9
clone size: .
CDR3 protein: CASPGRGTNTGELFF
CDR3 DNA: TGTGCCAGCCCGGGCAGGGGCACTAACACCGGGGAGCTGTTTTTT

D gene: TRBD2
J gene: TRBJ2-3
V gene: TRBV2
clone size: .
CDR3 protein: CASSGAGTRGTDTQYF
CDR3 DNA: TGTGCCAGCAGTGGAGCCGGGACTAGGGGCACAGATACGCAGTATTTT